Following are 20 T cell receptor beta chains from one sample sequenced in a study of cytomegalovirus exposure and HLA in healthy donors. The study ran its PCR with 60 Vbeta and 13 Jbeta primers. The table came from immunoSEQ multiplex PCR; TCRdb's copy has only in-frame clones and leaves some out. The table has around 120,000 clones, about 59% seen once. The sample consisted of PBMCs. The source of these receptors is a middle-aged woman in good health and CMV-seropositive.

This chain connects TRBV2 to TRBJ2-3; D call uncertain. Trimming shortened V by 6 bases and J by 2 bases, and 12 bases separated the two germline ends. Germline CDR1 and CDR2: SNHLY and FYNNEI. The CDR3 covers 14 residues. In nucleotides, the CDR3 is TGTGCCAGCAGGGAGCAGATCAACACAGATACGCAGTATTTT. Amino acids: CASREQINTDTQYF.

The chain is built from TRBV10-3 and TRBJ1-1; tentatively, D is TRBD1 (5 bases). This CDR3 is 12 amino acids long. Germline CDR1 is ENHRY and CDR2 is SYGVKD. V dropped 8 bases and J dropped 3 bases, with 10 bases sitting between them. The CDR3 protein is CAIGIGDTEAFF. CDR3 bases: TGTGCCATCGGTATAGGGGACACTGAAGCTTTCTTT.

This clone appeared once. V and J are TRBV5-8 and TRBJ1-4; D remains ambiguous. This CDR3 has 18 amino acids. V lost 2 bases, J lost 2 bases, and 19 bases lay in between. From germline, CDR1 is SGHTS and CDR2 YDEGEE. In DNA form, the CDR3 reads TGTGCCAGCAGCTTTTCCAGGAACAGTATGGGCACTAATGAAAAACTGTTTTTT. This sequence encodes CASSFSRNSMGTNEKLFF. Complete variable domain (other parts from reference TRBV5-8 and TRBJ1-4): EAGVTQSPTHLIKTRGQQATLRCSPISGHTSVYWYQQALGLGLQFLLWYDEGEERNRGNFPPRFSGRQFPNYSSELNVNALELEDSALYLCASSFSRNSMGTNEKLFFGSGTQLSVL.

The chain uses TRBV5-4 and TRBJ2-2; D gene unclear. V was clipped by 2 bases and J by 0 bases, with 5 bases between them. The CDR3 is made up of 14 amino acids. The germline gives CDR1 SGHNT, CDR2 YYREEE (reference sequence). CDR3 sequence (DNA): TGTGCCAGCAGCTTCGCGGCGAACACCGGGGAGCTGTTTTTT. This sequence encodes CASSFAANTGELFF.

This clone was observed a few times. The chain employs TRBV11-3 and TRBJ2-1; 11 bases fit TRBD1. The V gene end was trimmed by 5 bases and the J gene end by 7 bases; junction bases not matched to a gene: 4. This CDR3 is 14 amino acids long. Germline CDR1 and CDR2: SGHNT and YENEEA. CDR3 region: CASSPGQGGNEQFF. CDR3 coding DNA: TGTGCCAGCAGCCCGGGACAGGGGGGGAATGAGCAGTTCTTC.

The genes are TRBV5-1 and TRBJ1-1, with D perhaps TRBD1 (6 bases). CDR3 length equals 15 residues. V lost 3 bases to trimming and J lost 1 base, with 13 bases between them. Germline-derived CDR1 and CDR2 are SGHRS and YFSETQ. As DNA, the CDR3 is TGCGCCAGCAGCTCAGGGGATCAGGGGAACACTGAAGCTTTCTTT. Translating gives CASSSGDQGNTEAFF.

The chain joins TRBV29-1 to TRBJ2-5, with D perhaps matching TRBD1 (6 bases). The J call is in doubt because the DNA end fits TRBJ2-7 better. Germline V CDR1 and CDR2: SQVTM, ANQGSEA. The CDR3 loop spans 14 amino acids. DNA of the CDR3: TGCAGCGTTGATACGGGGACATCGGGCTACGAGCAGTACTTC. Protein sequence: CSVDTGTSGYEQYF.

The rearrangement uses TRBV14 and TRBJ2-5; no clear D. The CDR3 runs to 12 residues. The germline CDR1 and CDR2 sequences are SGHDN and FVKESK. The germline V and J ends were trimmed by 3 bases and 1 base, with 3 bases remaining between them. The CDR3: CASSHIQETQYF. The CDR3 coding sequence is TGTGCCAGCAGCCACATCCAAGAGACCCAGTACTTC.

The rearrangement links TRBV6-5 to TRBJ2-3; possible D gene TRBD1, 5 bases. V was shortened by 7 bases and J by 6 bases, with 17 bases between the two germline ends. Germline CDR1 and CDR2: MNHEY and SVGAGI. This CDR3 has 14 residues. CDR3 nucleotide sequence: TGTGCCAGCACCCCCAGGGTTTTGGGGGATACGCAGTATTTT. Translating gives CASTPRVLGDTQYF.

The chain links TRBV28 to TRBJ2-7, with TRBD2 as a possible D gene (5 bases). This CDR3 comprises 15 residues. The germline V and J ends were trimmed by 6 bases and 2 bases, with 17 bases remaining between them. CDR1 is MDHEN and CDR2 is SYDVKM in the germline V gene. The CDR3 sequence: CASRSQLVRAYEQYF. The DNA of the CDR3 is TGTGCCAGCAGATCCCAACTAGTACGGGCCTACGAGCAGTACTTC.

The chain combines TRBV27 with TRBJ2-1; D is unclear. The CDR3 is made up of 13 amino acids. Trimming shortened V by 3 bases and J by 4 bases, and 7 bases separated the two germline ends. Germline V lookup: CDR1 MNHEY, CDR2 SMNVEV (reference sequence). CDR3 sequence: CASSFGPYNEQFF. CDR3 nucleotides: TGTGCCAGCAGTTTTGGGCCTTACAATGAGCAGTTCTTC.

Worth noting for this clone: Other nucleotide sequences from this sample produce the same CDR3. The chain joins TRBV7-2 to TRBJ2-1; D not resolved. Germline V gene data show CDR1 as SGHTA and CDR2 as FQGNSA. CDR3 length equals 15 residues. V lost 0 bases to trimming and J lost 0 bases, with 6 bases between them. The CDR3 coding sequence is TGTGCCAGCAGCTTAGCGGTCAGCTCCTACAATGAGCAGTTCTTC. As protein: CASSLAVSSYNEQFF.

V and J are TRBV30 and TRBJ2-2; 9 bases align to TRBD2. Germline lookup yields CDR1 GTSNPN and CDR2 SVGIG (reference sequence). J gave up 3 bases and V 4 bases, and 9 bases lay outside the gene matches. The CDR3 length is 16 residues. CDR3 nucleotides: TGTGCCTGGACTCGTCTAGCGGGAATGGACACCGGGGAGCTGTTTTTT. Protein: CAWTRLAGMDTGELFF.

The chain carries TRBV6-6 and TRBJ2-7; possible D gene TRBD2, 6 bases. Per the germline V gene, CDR1 is MNHNY and CDR2 is SVGAGI (reference sequence). The length of the CDR3 is 15 residues. V lost 4 bases and J lost 2, with 15 bases in between. The DNA of the CDR3 is TGTGCCAGCAGTTCGGGGACTGGTAGAACCTACGAGCAGTACTTC. Protein sequence: CASSSGTGRTYEQYF.

This clone was picked up a small number of times. V usage is TRBV11-2 and J usage is TRBJ2-3; D remains unclear. Trimming stripped 3 bases from V and 2 bases from J, with 3 bases between. The CDR3 sequence is 12 residues long. Germline-derived CDR1 and CDR2 are SGHAT and FQNNGV. CDR3 amino acids: CASSFHTDTQYF. The CDR3 nucleotides read TGTGCCAGCAGCTTCCACACAGATACGCAGTATTTT.

The chain carries TRBV5-1 and TRBJ2-5; 7 bases agree with TRBD1. With the DNA end fitting TRBJ2-7 better, the J assignment may be wrong. The CDR3 extends over 13 amino acids. CDR1 is SGHRS, CDR2 YFSETQ, per germline. The CDR3 is CASSLARGYEQYF. The CDR3 nucleotides are TGCGCCAGCAGCTTGGCCAGGGGGTACGAGCAGTACTTC.

The chain couples TRBV6-5 to TRBJ2-5, with D tentatively TRBD1 (8 bases). The V gene lost 6 bases and the J gene lost 5 bases, with 19 bases spanning the gap. Germline V CDR1 and CDR2: MNHEY, SVGAGI. This CDR3 comprises 15 residues. The CDR3 DNA follows: TGTGCCAGCAGCTTCACAGGGGGGGGTCGGGAGACCCAGTACTTC. Protein sequence: CASSFTGGGRETQYF.

The chain employs TRBV10-2 and TRBJ2-1; D is possibly TRBD2 (5 bases). The CDR3 is 14 residues long. Trimming took 0 bases from V and 16 from J, leaving 19 bases between them. Germline loops: CDR1 WSHSY, CDR2 SAAADI. CDR3 protein: CASSESSERRTGFF. CDR3 coding DNA: TGCGCCAGCAGTGAGTCGAGCGAGCGGAGGACTGGATTCTTC.

This clone was seen a handful of times. For the CDR3, the DNA is TGTGCCAGCAGTGTCCCGGACAGGGGGCTCGGAGGCTACACCTTC. It is translated as CASSVPDRGLGGYTF. The V call is TRBV6-1, the J call TRBJ1-2; TRBD1 matches at 11 bases. The ends lost 4 bases at V and 8 bases at J; junction bases unmatched: 9. Germline loops: CDR1 MNHNS, CDR2 SASEGT. The CDR3 is made up of 15 amino acids.

The genes are TRBV19 and TRBJ2-7; TRBD1 matches 11 bases. After removal of 6 bases from V and 3 bases from J, the junction contained 7 bases not matched to a gene. The germline gives CDR1 LNHDA, CDR2 SQIVND (reference sequence). This CDR3 contains 15 residues. The CDR3 region has the DNA TGTGCCAGTAGGGAAACCGGGACAGGGGGCTACGAGCAGTACTTC. Residues: CASRETGTGGYEQYF.